These 24 T cell receptor beta chains originate from one sample sequenced in a study of shared clonotypes between healthy human individuals. Profiled with immunoSEQ multiplex PCR; TCRdb holds only in-frame clones, not every one. This sample carries about 490,000 clones, 70% to 85% of them seen once, and the ten largest clones take about 12%. The sequenced material came from PBMCs. Receptors were obtained from a woman in her thirties or forties in good health. Some clones in this sample may be carry-over from other donors' samples.

The genes are TRBV7-3 and TRBJ2-5; 7 bases agree with TRBD1. The V gene end was trimmed by 4 bases and the J gene end by 3 bases; junction bases not matched to a gene: 14. The CDR3 is 17 residues long. Looked up from germline, CDR1 is SGHTA and CDR2 is FQGTGA. The CDR3 region is CASSSGAEGTAEETQYF. The DNA of the CDR3 is TGTGCCAGCAGCTCAGGGGCAGAGGGGACAGCCGAAGAGACCCAGTACTTC.

This clone was detected a few times. Other DNA sequences in this specimen translate into the identical CDR3. The chain couples TRBV5-1 to TRBJ2-7; no reliable D call. This CDR3 is 12 amino acids long. Germline CDR1 SGHRS, CDR2 YFSETQ. Deletions cut 0 bases from V and 3 bases from J, with 4 bases between. The CDR3 sequence: CASSLGGYEQYF. As DNA, the CDR3 is TGCGCCAGCAGCTTGGGAGGCTACGAGCAGTACTTC.

The J gene is TRBJ2-7, the V gene TRBV7-8, with D perhaps matching TRBD1 (6 bases). Germline CDR1 SGHVS, CDR2 FQNEAQ. This CDR3 has 16 amino acids. The germline V and J ends were trimmed by 5 bases and 3 bases, with 20 bases remaining between them. The CDR3 region has the DNA TGTGCCAGCAGCACCCGGGACCCCCAAGGGGGCTACGAGCAGTACTTC. Residues: CASSTRDPQGGYEQYF.

On this clone itself: This specimen includes other DNA sequences encoding the same CDR3. The chain carries TRBV5-1 and TRBJ2-1, with 7 bases identical to TRBD2. In germline, CDR1 is SGHRS, CDR2 YFSETQ. V dropped 0 bases and J dropped 0; count of bases not matched to a gene: 3. The CDR3 length is 16 residues. The CDR3 is CASSLGGGSSYNEQFF. The CDR3 nucleotides are TGCGCCAGCAGCTTGGGGGGCGGGAGCTCCTACAATGAGCAGTTCTTC.

The V and J genes are TRBV29-1 and TRBJ2-7; no clear D. Looked up from germline, CDR1 is SQVTM and CDR2 is ANQGSEA. V gave up 5 bases and J gave up 4 bases, with 9 bases separating them. The CDR3 is 11 amino acids. The CDR3 DNA sequence: TGCAGCGTTCTCTTGAAATACGAGCAGTACTTC. Its translation: CSVLLKYEQYF.

The V and J genes are TRBV5-4 and TRBJ2-5; no firm D call. CDR1 is SGHNT, CDR2 YYREEE, per germline (reference sequence). CDR3 length: 13 residues. V lost 4 bases and J 4 bases, leaving 11 bases between the germline ends. In DNA, the CDR3 is TGTGCCAGCAGCACACAGACGGGAGAGACCCAGTACTTC. It encodes CASSTQTGETQYF.

This chain uses TRBV10-3 with TRBJ2-1, with a possible D match to TRBD2 (6 bases). The CDR3 is made up of 15 amino acids. CDR1 and CDR2 (germline): ENHRY, SYGVKD. The V gene lost 4 bases and the J gene lost 3 bases, with 13 bases spanning the gap. The CDR3 sequence: CAISALGGNYNEQFF. The CDR3 nucleotides read TGTGCCATCAGTGCCCTTGGCGGGAACTACAATGAGCAGTTCTTC.

The V and J genes are TRBV5-1 and TRBJ2-7; D could derive from TRBD1 or TRBD2 (6 bases each). CDR1 and CDR2 (germline): SGHRS, YFSETQ. Trimming left V 3 bases short and J 5 bases short, with 15 bases between. This CDR3 is 14 amino acids long. CDR3 sequence: CASSYEGGPDEQYF. The CDR3 coding sequence is TGCGCCAGCAGCTACGAAGGGGGGCCTGACGAGCAGTACTTC. The whole variable domain, remainder taken from reference TRBV5-1 and TRBJ2-7, is KAGVTQTPRYLIKTRGQQVTLSCSPISGHRSVSWYQQTPGQGLQFLFEYFSETQRNKGNFPGRFSGRQFSNSRSEMNVSTLELGDSALYLCASSYEGGPDEQYFGPGTRLTVT.

Turning to this clone: A far larger clone is only one base removed, so a read error is likely. The V and J genes are TRBV30 and TRBJ1-1; D possibly corresponds to TRBD1 (6 bases). The CDR3 has 15 residues. Deletions cut 5 bases from V and 1 base from J, with 17 bases between. CDR1 and CDR2 (germline): GTSNPN, SVGIG (reference sequence). CDR3 sequence: CAWGLGQKKNTEAFF. The CDR3 nucleotides are TGTGCCTGGGGCCTTGGACAGAAAAAGAACACTGAAGCTTTCTTT.

This sequence joins TRBV6-1 and TRBJ1-5; TRBD1 matches at 9 bases. This CDR3 region has 15 residues. Trimming at V came to 2 bases and at J to 2 bases, leaving 1 base not matched to a gene. Germline V gene sequence: CDR1 MNHNS, CDR2 SASEGT. The CDR3 reads CASSETGGGNQPQHF. The CDR3, as DNA: TGTGCCAGCAGTGAAACAGGGGGCGGCAATCAGCCCCAGCATTTT.

V usage is TRBV2 and J usage is TRBJ2-1; perhaps TRBD1 as D (5 bases). This CDR3 has 14 amino acids. Germline values: CDR1 SNHLY, CDR2 FYNNEI. Trimming cost V 3 bases and J 10 bases, with 16 bases left between them. The CDR3, as DNA: TGTGCCAGCAGTGAGGGGCCCGAGTTGGAGGAGCAGTTCTTC. Its protein product is CASSEGPELEEQFF. The full variable domain, in which reference TRBV2 and TRBJ2-1 provide the parts outside the CDR3, is EPEVTQTPSHQVTQMGQEVILRCVPISNHLYFYWYRQILGQKVEFLVSFYNNEISEKSEIFDDQFSVERPDGSNFTLKIRSTKLEDSAMYFCASSEGPELEEQFFGPGTRLTVL.

This sequence joins TRBV11-3 and TRBJ2-1; TRBD2 matches 7 bases. The germline V gene has CDR1 SGHNT and CDR2 YENEEA. Unmatched junction bases numbered 5, after V lost 2 bases and J lost 4 bases. CDR3 length equals 15 residues. In nucleotides, the CDR3 is TGTGCCAGCAGCTTATTTAGCGGGCGTTACAATGAGCAGTTCTTC. Its protein is CASSLFSGRYNEQFF.

About this clone: A much larger clonotype is one base distant, so this may be a read error. This chain connects TRBV7-9 to TRBJ1-5; D unclear. The CDR3 runs 14 residues. The germline V gene encodes CDR1 SEHNR and CDR2 FQNEAQ (reference sequence). The CDR3 sequence: CASSFDGYYQHQHF. The CDR3 DNA reads TGTGCCAGCAGCTTTGACGGCTATTATCAGCACCAGCATTTT.

This clone turned up a few times. The chain carries TRBV27 and TRBJ2-3; no definite D call. CDR3 size: 13 residues. V gave up 4 bases and J gave up 1 base, with 6 bases separating them. Germline CDR1 MNHEY, CDR2 SMNVEV (reference sequence). CDR3 DNA: TGTGCCAGCAGTTCCGCCCGCACAGATACGCAGTATTTT. It specifies CASSSARTDTQYF.

Ten or more counts support this clone. The chain carries TRBV6-5 and TRBJ2-7; D uncertain. V was cut by 6 bases and J by 2 bases, with 8 bases left in between. Per the germline V gene, CDR1 is MNHEY and CDR2 is SVGAGI. The CDR3 is 12 residues long. The CDR3 here is CASSHSPYEQYF. CDR3 DNA: TGTGCCAGCAGCCACAGCCCCTACGAGCAGTACTTC.

In DNA form, the CDR3 reads TGTGCCAGCAGTACGGGACTAGACTTTGACACCGGGGAGCTGTTTTTT. This codes for CASSTGLDFDTGELFF. V usage is TRBV28 and J usage is TRBJ2-2; 8 nucleotides align to TRBD2. The germline V gene has CDR1 MDHEN and CDR2 SYDVKM. The CDR3 spans 16 residues. V dropped 5 bases and J dropped 3; count of bases not matched to a gene: 8.

The chain's CDR3 is CASSVVRRLISGANVLTF. Written as DNA, the CDR3 is TGTGCCAGCAGTGTGGTTCGCAGGTTGATTTCTGGGGCCAACGTCCTGACTTTC. This chain joins TRBV2 and TRBJ2-6, with D hard to call. Per germline, CDR1 SNHLY and CDR2 FYNNEI. The germline V and J ends were trimmed by 4 bases and 1 base, with 17 bases remaining between them. The CDR3 sequence is 18 residues long.

V is TRBV15 and J is TRBJ2-1, with a weak D call TRBD1 (5 bases). The CDR3 totals 14 residues. Trimming removed 5 bases at V and 9 bases at J, with 17 bases between. Looked up from germline, CDR1 is LNHNV and CDR2 is YYDKDF (reference sequence). The CDR3 protein is CATSAQFGATEQFF. CDR3 bases: TGTGCCACCAGCGCTCAGTTTGGGGCCACTGAGCAGTTCTTC.

This chain connects TRBV2 to TRBJ1-6, with D uncertain. Germline V lookup: CDR1 SNHLY, CDR2 FYNNEI. The CDR3 is made up of 10 amino acids. Trimming shortened V by 8 bases and J by 13 bases, and 9 bases separated the two germline ends. The CDR3 protein is CASGVGPLHF. CDR3 DNA sequence: TGTGCCAGCGGAGTGGGTCCCCTCCACTTT.

The chain combines TRBV13 with TRBJ2-7, with 7 bases identical to TRBD1. The CDR3 consists of 14 residues. V lost 5 bases to trimming and J lost 4 bases; unmatched junction nucleotides: 8. Looked up from germline, CDR1 is PRHDT and CDR2 is FYEKMQ (reference sequence). The CDR3 loop is CASSPRDRGYEQYF. DNA for the CDR3: TGTGCCAGCAGCCCCAGGGACAGAGGTTACGAGCAGTACTTC.

CDR3 DNA sequence: TGTGCCAGCAGCAAGGACTACTCCTCCTACGAGCAGTACTTC. Protein sequence: CASSKDYSSYEQYF. The chain recombines TRBV7-2 with TRBJ2-5; D might be TRBD2 (6 bases). Gene TRBJ2-7 matches the end of the DNA better, so the J call may be wrong. The CDR3 length is 14 residues. Germline-derived CDR1 and CDR2 are SGHTA and FQGNSA.

Worth noting for this clone: A single base separates this from a much larger clone, so it may be a read error. Here the CDR3 reads CAWNKGGNQPQHF. The CDR3 DNA sequence: TGTGCCTGGAATAAAGGAGGGAATCAGCCCCAGCATTTT. The rearrangement links TRBV30 to TRBJ1-5; D uncertain. CDR3 length equals 13 residues. Germline CDR1 GTSNPN, CDR2 SVGIG (reference sequence). The V and J ends lost 4 bases and 4 bases respectively, with 11 bases between them.

The CDR3 bases are TGTGCCAGCAGTTATTCCATGGGGGTTTACTACGAGCAGTACTTC. Amino acid sequence: CASSYSMGVYYEQYF. V and J are TRBV6-5 and TRBJ2-7; D might be TRBD1 or TRBD2, each matching 5 bases. V was trimmed by 3 bases and J by 3 bases, leaving 15 bases between them. The CDR3 covers 15 residues. CDR1 is MNHEY and CDR2 is SVGAGI in the germline V gene.

The genes are TRBV30 and TRBJ2-7, with TRBD2 as a possible D gene (6 bases). Deletions cut 1 base from V and 2 bases from J, with 9 bases between. The germline gives CDR1 GTSNPN, CDR2 SVGIG (reference sequence). CDR3 size: 13 residues. The CDR3 coding sequence is TGTGCCTGGAGTGCTGCGGGAACCTACGAGCAGTACTTC. Translating it yields CAWSAAGTYEQYF.